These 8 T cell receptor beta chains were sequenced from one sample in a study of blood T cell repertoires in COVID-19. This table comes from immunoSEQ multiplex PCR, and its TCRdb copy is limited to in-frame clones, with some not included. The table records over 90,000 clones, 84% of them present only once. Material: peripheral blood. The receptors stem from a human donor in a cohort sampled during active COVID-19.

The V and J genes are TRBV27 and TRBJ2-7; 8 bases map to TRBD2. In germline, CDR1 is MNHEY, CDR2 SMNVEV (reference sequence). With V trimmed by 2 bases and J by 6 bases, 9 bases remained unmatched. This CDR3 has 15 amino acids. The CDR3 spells CASSLGAAGAREQYF. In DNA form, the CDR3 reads TGTGCCAGCAGTTTAGGGGCAGCGGGGGCTCGCGAGCAGTACTTC.

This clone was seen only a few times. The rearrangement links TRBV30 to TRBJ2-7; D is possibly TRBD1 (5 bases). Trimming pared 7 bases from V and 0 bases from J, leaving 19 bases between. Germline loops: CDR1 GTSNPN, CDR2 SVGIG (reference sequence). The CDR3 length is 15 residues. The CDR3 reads CALIQGSLSSYEQYF. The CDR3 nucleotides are TGTGCCTTGATTCAGGGAAGCCTTAGCTCCTACGAGCAGTACTTC.

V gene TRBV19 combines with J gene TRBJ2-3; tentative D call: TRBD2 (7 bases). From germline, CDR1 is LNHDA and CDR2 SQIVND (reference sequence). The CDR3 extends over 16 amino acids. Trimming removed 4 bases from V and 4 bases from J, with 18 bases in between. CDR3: CASSTGLGGVPDTQYF. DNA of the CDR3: TGTGCCAGTAGTACCGGACTAGGGGGTGTCCCAGATACGCAGTATTTT.

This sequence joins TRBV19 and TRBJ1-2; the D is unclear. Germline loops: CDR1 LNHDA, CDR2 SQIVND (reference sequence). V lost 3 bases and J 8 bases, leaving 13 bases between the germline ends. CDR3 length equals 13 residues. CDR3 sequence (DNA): TGTGCCAGTAGTATGTTGGCGGGTTGGGGCTACACCTTC. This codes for CASSMLAGWGYTF. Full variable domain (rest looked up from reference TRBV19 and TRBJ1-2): DGGITQSPKYLFRKEGQNVTLSCEQNLNHDAMYWYRQDPGQGLRLIYYSQIVNDFQKGDIAEGYSVSREKKESFPLTVTSAQKNPTAFYLCASSMLAGWGYTFGSGTRLTVV.

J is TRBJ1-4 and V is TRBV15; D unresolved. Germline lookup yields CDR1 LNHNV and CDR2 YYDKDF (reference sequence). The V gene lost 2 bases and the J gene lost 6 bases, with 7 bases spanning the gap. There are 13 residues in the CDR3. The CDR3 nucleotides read TGTGCCACCAGCAGACCTGCGGATGAAAAACTGTTTTTT. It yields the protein CATSRPADEKLFF. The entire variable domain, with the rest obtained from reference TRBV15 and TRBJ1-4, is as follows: DAMVIQNPRYQVTQFGKPVTLSCSQTLNHNVMYWYQQKSSQAPKLLFHYYDKDFNNEADTPDNFQSRRPNTSFCFLDIRSPGLGDTAMYLCATSRPADEKLFFGSGTQLSVL.

CDR3 sequence (DNA): TGTGCCAGCAGCTTGGGGGCCGGCAATGAGCAGTTCTTC. Its protein is CASSLGAGNEQFF. The J gene is TRBJ2-1, the V gene TRBV7-2; TRBD1 might be the D (6 bases). The CDR3 has 13 amino acids. The germline V gene encodes CDR1 SGHTA and CDR2 FQGNSA. V dropped 3 bases and J dropped 6 bases, with 9 bases sitting between them.

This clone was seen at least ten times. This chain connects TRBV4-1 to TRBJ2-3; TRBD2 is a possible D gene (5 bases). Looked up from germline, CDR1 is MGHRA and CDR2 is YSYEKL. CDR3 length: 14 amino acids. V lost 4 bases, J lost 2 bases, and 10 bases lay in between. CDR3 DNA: TGCGCCAGCAGCCTTTTAGCGTTCACAGATACGCAGTATTTT. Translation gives CASSLLAFTDTQYF.

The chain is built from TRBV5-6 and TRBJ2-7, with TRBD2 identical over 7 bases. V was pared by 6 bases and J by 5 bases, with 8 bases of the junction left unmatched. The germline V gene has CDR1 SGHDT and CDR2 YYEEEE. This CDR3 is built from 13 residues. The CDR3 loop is CASNLRGRNEQYF. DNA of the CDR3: TGTGCCAGCAACCTGCGGGGGAGAAACGAGCAGTACTTC. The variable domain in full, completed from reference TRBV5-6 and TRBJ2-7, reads DAGVTQSPTHLIKTRGQQVTLRCSPKSGHDTVSWYQQALGQGPQFIFQYYEEEERQRGNFPDRFSGHQFPNYSSELNVNALLLGDSALYLCASNLRGRNEQYFGPGTRLTVT.